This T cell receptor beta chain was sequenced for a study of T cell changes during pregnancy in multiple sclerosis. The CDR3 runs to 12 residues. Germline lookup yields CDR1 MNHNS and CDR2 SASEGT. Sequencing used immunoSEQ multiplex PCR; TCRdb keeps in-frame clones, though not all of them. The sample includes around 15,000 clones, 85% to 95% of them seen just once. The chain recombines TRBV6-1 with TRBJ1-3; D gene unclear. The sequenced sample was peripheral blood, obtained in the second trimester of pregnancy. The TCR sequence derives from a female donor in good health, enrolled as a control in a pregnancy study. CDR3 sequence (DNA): TGTGCTACCCAGGCCTCTGGAAACACCATATATTTT. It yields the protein CATQASGNTIYF.